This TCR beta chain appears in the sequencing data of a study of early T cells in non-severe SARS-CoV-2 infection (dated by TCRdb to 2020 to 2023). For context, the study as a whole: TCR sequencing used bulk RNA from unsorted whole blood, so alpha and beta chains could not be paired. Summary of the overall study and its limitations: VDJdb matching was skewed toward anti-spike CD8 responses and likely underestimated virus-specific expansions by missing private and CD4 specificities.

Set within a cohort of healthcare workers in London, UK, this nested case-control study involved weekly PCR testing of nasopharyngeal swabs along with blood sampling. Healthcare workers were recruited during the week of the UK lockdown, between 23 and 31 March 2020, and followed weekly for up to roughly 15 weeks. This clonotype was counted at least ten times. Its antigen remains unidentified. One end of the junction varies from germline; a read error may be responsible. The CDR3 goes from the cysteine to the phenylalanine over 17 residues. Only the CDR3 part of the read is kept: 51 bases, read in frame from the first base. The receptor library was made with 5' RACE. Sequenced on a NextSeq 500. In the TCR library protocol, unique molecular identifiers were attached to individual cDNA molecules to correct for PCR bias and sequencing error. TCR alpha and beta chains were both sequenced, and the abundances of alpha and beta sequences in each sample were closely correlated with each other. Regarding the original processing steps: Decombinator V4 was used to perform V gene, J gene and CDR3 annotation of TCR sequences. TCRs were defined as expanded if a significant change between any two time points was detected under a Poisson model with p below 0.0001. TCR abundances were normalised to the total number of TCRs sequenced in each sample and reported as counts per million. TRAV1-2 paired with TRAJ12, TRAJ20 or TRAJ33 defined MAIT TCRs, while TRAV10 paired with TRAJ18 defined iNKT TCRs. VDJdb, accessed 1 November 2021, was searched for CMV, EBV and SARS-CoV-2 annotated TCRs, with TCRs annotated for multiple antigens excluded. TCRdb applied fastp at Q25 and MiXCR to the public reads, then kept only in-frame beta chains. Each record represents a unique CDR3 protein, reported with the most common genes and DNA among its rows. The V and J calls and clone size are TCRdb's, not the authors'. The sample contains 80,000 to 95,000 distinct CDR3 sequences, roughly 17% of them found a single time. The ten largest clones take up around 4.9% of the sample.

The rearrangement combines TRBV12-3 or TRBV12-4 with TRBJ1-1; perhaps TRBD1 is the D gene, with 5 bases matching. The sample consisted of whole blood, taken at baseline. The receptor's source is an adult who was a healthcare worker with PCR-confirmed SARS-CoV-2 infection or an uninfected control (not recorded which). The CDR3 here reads CASSPSSGRIRNAEAFF. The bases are TGTGCCAGCAGTCCATCCTCAGGGCGCATTCGGAACGCTGAAGCTTTCTTT.